Only a few counts were recorded for the clone carrying this T cell receptor beta chain. The antigen remains undetermined. These data come from a study of cytomegalovirus exposure and HLA in healthy donors. Study results and caveats: The presence/absence work took it that sequencing depth was about the same across donors.

Primers included in the PCR were 60 Vbeta and 13 Jbeta primers. TCRdb's copy holds only in-frame clones and misses some; the assay was immunoSEQ multiplex PCR. The data hold some 200,000 clones, with about 80% observed a single time. After removal of 4 bases from V and 1 base from J, the junction contained 5 bases not matched to a gene. Germline V gene data show CDR1 as MGHRA and CDR2 as YSYEKL. This CDR3 has 15 residues. The origin of this receptor is a woman aged 30 to 39 in good health and CMV-seronegative. V is TRBV4-1 and J is TRBJ2-7; 9 bases agree with TRBD2. Sequenced material: PBMCs. DNA of the CDR3: TGCGCCAGCAGCCCTTGGACTAGCGCTTCCTACGAGCAGTACTTC. Translated, it gives CASSPWTSASYEQYF.